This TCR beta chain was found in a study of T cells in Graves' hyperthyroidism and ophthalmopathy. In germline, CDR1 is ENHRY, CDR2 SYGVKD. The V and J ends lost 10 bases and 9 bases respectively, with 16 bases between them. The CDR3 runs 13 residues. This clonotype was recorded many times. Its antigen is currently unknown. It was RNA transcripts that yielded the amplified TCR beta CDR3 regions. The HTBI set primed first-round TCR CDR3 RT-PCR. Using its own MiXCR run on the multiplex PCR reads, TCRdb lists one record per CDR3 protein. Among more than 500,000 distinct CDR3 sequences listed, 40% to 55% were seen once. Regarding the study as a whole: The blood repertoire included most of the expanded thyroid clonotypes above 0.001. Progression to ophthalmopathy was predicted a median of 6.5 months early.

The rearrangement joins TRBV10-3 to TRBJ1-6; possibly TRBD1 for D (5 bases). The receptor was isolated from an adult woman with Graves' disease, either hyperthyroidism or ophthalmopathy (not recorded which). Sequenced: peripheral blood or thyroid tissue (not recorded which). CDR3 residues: CATAGVALSPLHF. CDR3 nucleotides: TGTGCCACCGCGGGGGTGGCCCTTTCACCCCTCCACTTT.